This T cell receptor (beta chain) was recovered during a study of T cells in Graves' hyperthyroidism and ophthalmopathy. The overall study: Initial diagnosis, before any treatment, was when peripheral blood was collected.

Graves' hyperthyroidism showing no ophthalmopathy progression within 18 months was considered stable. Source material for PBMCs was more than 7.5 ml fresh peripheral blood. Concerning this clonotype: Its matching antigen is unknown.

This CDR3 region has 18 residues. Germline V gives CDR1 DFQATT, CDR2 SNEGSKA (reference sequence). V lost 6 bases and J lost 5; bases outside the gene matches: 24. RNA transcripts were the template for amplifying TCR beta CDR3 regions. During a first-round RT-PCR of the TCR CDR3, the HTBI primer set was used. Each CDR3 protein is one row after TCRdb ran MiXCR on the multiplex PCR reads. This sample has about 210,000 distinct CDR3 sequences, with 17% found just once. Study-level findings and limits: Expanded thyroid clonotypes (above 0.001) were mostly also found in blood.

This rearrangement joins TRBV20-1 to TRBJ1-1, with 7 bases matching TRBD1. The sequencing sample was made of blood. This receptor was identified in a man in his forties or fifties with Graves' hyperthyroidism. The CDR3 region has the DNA TGCAGTGCCCGACCCAGGGACATTGTGGGGACAGATAATACTGAAGCTTTCTTT. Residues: CSARPRDIVGTDNTEAFF.